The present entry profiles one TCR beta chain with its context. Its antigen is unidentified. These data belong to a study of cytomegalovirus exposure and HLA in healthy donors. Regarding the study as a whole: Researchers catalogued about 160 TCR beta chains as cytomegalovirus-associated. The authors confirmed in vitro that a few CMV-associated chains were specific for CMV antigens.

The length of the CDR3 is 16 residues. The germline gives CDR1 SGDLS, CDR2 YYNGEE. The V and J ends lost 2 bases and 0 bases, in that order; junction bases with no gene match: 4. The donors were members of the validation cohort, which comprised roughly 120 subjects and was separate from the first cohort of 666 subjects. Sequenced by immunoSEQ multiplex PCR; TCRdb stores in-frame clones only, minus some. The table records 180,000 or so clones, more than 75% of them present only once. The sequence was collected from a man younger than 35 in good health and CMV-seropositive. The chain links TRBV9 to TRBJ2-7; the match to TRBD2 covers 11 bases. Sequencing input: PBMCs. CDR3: CASSVGGLAASYEQYF. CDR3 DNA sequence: TGTGCCAGCAGCGTGGGGGGACTAGCGGCCTCCTACGAGCAGTACTTC.